This T cell receptor (beta chain) was observed in a study of PD-1 blockade in mismatch repair-deficient tumors. Findings and limits, study-wide: Rapid post-treatment expansion, then contraction, generally preceding radiologic response, marked tumor-resident clones.

This clone was seen more than once but under ten times. Its antigen is not identified. There are 13 residues in the CDR3. With 10 bases removed from V and 2 bases from J, the gap between germline ends came to 14 bases. Germline CDR1 reads ENHRY; CDR2 reads SYGVKD. TCRdb keeps only in-frame clones here, not all; method: immunoSEQ multiplex PCR. This table holds about 68,000 clones, roughly 80% found once. This sample comprised peripheral blood, obtained 2 weeks after starting pembrolizumab. The source is an adult with mismatch repair-deficient cancer. The chain combines TRBV10-3 with TRBJ1-1, with D tentatively TRBD1 (5 bases). The CDR3: CATDNDRNTEAFF. CDR3 nucleotides: TGTGCCACTGACAACGACAGAAACACTGAAGCTTTCTTT.